This T cell receptor beta chain was profiled in a study of blood T cell repertoires in COVID-19. TCRdb keeps only in-frame clones here, not all; method: immunoSEQ multiplex PCR. Among some 130,000 clones listed, roughly 90% were seen once. This clonotype originated in a man in his fifties or sixties with active or convalescent COVID-19. The sequenced sample consisted of peripheral blood.

As DNA, the CDR3 is TGTGCCAGCAGCTGGACCCGGGACAGGGGTGCCGGGGAGCTGTTTTTT. This encodes CASSWTRDRGAGELFF. The chain employs TRBV7-8 and TRBJ2-2, with 10 bases that match TRBD1. Germline V lookup: CDR1 SGHVS, CDR2 FQNEAQ. The CDR3 contains 16 residues. V was pared by 4 bases and J by 6 bases, with 8 bases of the junction left unmatched.